Described below is a single T cell receptor (beta chain) sequence and its context. PCR involved 60 Vbeta and 13 Jbeta primers. Assay used: immunoSEQ multiplex PCR; TCRdb lists only in-frame clones, some missing. The data contain approximately 130,000 clones, around 79% of them singletons. The source of the sample is a study of cytomegalovirus exposure and HLA in healthy donors. The sequence was collected from a woman in her 40s in good health and CMV-seronegative. Input material: PBMCs.

The CDR3 DNA sequence: TGCGCCAGCAGCTTGGGGGCAGTGATGAACACTGAAGCTTTCTTT. Amino acid sequence: CASSLGAVMNTEAFF. The chain carries TRBV5-1 and TRBJ1-1, with D uncertain. Trimming removed 0 bases at V and 0 bases at J, with 9 bases between. CDR1 and CDR2 (germline): SGHRS, YFSETQ. The CDR3 runs 15 residues. The variable domain in full, with the rest retrieved from reference TRBV5-1 and TRBJ1-1, is KAGVTQTPRYLIKTRGQQVTLSCSPISGHRSVSWYQQTPGQGLQFLFEYFSETQRNKGNFPGRFSGRQFSNSRSEMNVSTLELGDSALYLCASSLGAVMNTEAFFGQGTRLTVV.